Each of the 8 T cell receptor beta chains below was sequenced from the same sample in a study of blood T cell repertoires in COVID-19. Sequencing used immunoSEQ multiplex PCR; TCRdb keeps in-frame clones, though not all of them. The sample lists 50,000 or so clones; around 85% were seen once. Sequenced input: peripheral blood. The receptors were gathered from a human donor in a cohort sampled during active COVID-19.

The chain has TRBV7-9 and TRBJ1-1; no reliable D call. Between the trimmed V and J ends, which lost 6 bases and 1 base, there was a span of 9 bases. In germline, CDR1 is SEHNR, CDR2 FQNEAQ (reference sequence). The CDR3 sequence is 13 residues long. The CDR3 sequence: CASRSEGNTEAFF. The CDR3 coding sequence is TGTGCCAGCAGGTCGGAGGGGAACACTGAAGCTTTCTTT.

The CDR3 DNA reads as TGTGCCAGCAGCTTTCACAGGGGAAACACTGAAGCTTTCTTT. Protein product: CASSFHRGNTEAFF. The rearrangement links TRBV7-2 to TRBJ1-1, with 7 bases identical to TRBD1. The ends lost 3 bases at V and 2 bases at J; junction bases unmatched: 3. This CDR3 comprises 14 residues. Germline CDR1 reads SGHTA; CDR2 reads FQGNSA.

The rearrangement links TRBV9 to TRBJ2-3; 8 bases agree with TRBD1. The CDR3 runs 16 residues. The germline CDR1 and CDR2 sequences are SGDLS and YYNGEE. The ends lost 3 bases at V and 0 bases at J; junction bases unmatched: 6. This CDR3 is CASSGTGTPSTDTQYF. As DNA, the CDR3 is TGTGCCAGCAGCGGGACAGGGACGCCTAGCACAGATACGCAGTATTTT. Together with reference TRBV9 and TRBJ2-3, the CDR3 gives the full variable domain: DSGVTQTPKHLITATGQRVTLRCSPRSGDLSVYWYQQSLDQGLQFLIQYYNGEERAKGNILERFSAQQFPDLHSELNLSSLELGDSALYFCASSGTGTPSTDTQYFGPGTRLTVL.

V gene TRBV30 combines with J gene TRBJ2-1, with 9 bases matching TRBD2. This CDR3 is built from 15 residues. Trimming removed 3 bases from V and 1 base from J; junction bases left unmatched: 4. Germline-derived CDR1 and CDR2 are GTSNPN and SVGIG (reference sequence). The DNA of the CDR3 is TGTGCCTGGAGAGGAACTAGCGGGTCCTACAATGAGCAGTTCTTC. Amino acids: CAWRGTSGSYNEQFF.

The chain couples TRBV7-9 to TRBJ2-5; 10 bases are shared with TRBD1. The CDR3 extends over 14 amino acids. J was trimmed by 5 bases and V by 10 bases; bases with no gene match: 10. Germline-derived CDR1 and CDR2 are SEHNR and FQNEAQ (reference sequence). Written as DNA, the CDR3 is TGTGCCACCGGGACAGGGGACGGGGGGGAGACCCAGTACTTC. It yields the protein CATGTGDGGETQYF.

The chain combines TRBV6-5 with TRBJ2-7; perhaps TRBD1 as D (6 bases). Between the trimmed V and J ends, which lost 7 bases and 1 base, there was a span of 11 bases. CDR1 is MNHEY, CDR2 SVGAGI, per germline. The CDR3 contains 13 residues. CDR3 nucleotides: TGTGCCAGCACGCGGACAGATTCCTACGAGCAGTACTTC. Translating it yields CASTRTDSYEQYF.

The chain couples TRBV4-2 to TRBJ2-1; D uncertain. There are 15 residues in the CDR3. CDR1 is LGHNA and CDR2 is YNFKEQ in the germline V gene. The germline V and J ends were trimmed by 0 bases and 7 bases, with 13 bases remaining between them. CDR3 region: CASSQDLALPNEQFF. CDR3 coding DNA: TGTGCCAGCAGCCAAGATTTGGCCTTACCTAATGAGCAGTTCTTC.

The chain uses TRBV10-3 and TRBJ1-6; D is undetermined. The CDR3 is 13 amino acids. With 6 bases removed from V and 8 bases from J, the gap between germline ends came to 11 bases. From germline, CDR1 is ENHRY and CDR2 SYGVKD. The CDR3 coding sequence is TGTGCCATCAGATCCGGGGATCATTCACCCCTCCACTTT. Translated: CAIRSGDHSPLHF.